The entry that follows covers one T cell receptor (beta chain) sequence. As yet, its antigen is unknown. The CDR3 is made up of 14 amino acids. The V and J ends lost 5 bases and 0 bases, in that order; junction bases with no gene match: 2. Germline CDR1 SGHTA, CDR2 FQGNSA. These data come from a study of cytomegalovirus exposure and HLA in healthy donors. Findings of the study overall: In a later analysis, a missense DCLRE1C variant was linked to TCR beta V- and J-gene trimming. The authors assumed roughly uniform sequencing depth across donors for presence/absence analyses. The authors excluded some V segments, including TRBV6-2 and TRBV6-3, as indistinguishable.

This PCR relied on a set of 60 Vbeta primers and 13 Jbeta primers. Generated by immunoSEQ multiplex PCR, the TCRdb table keeps only in-frame clones and is missing some. The data hold tens of thousands of clones, with less than 55% observed a single time. This chain joins TRBV7-2 and TRBJ2-7, with TRBD2 identical over 9 bases. Sequenced sample: PBMCs. This receptor was identified in a woman in her forties or fifties in good health and CMV-seronegative. CDR3 coding DNA: TGTGCCAGCAGCAGTAGCGGGAGCTCCTACGAGCAGTACTTC. Amino acid sequence: CASSSSGSSYEQYF.